This T cell receptor beta chain was obtained from a study of early T cells in non-severe SARS-CoV-2 infection. Ten or more counts support this clonotype. This CDR3 is built from 11 residues. V dropped 10 bases and J dropped 6; count of bases not matched to a gene: 2. Germline CDR1 and CDR2: ENHRY and SYGVKD. TCRdb analysed the 5' RACE reads with MiXCR anew, one entry per CDR3 protein. The data contain about 79,000 distinct CDR3 sequences, 10% to 12% of them seen just once; the ten biggest clones take up around 4.7%. The V gene is TRBV10-3, the J gene TRBJ2-2; 7 bases are shared with TRBD1. The origin of this receptor is an adult who was a healthcare worker with PCR-confirmed SARS-CoV-2 infection or an uninfected control (not recorded which). Material: whole blood. The CDR3 DNA follows: TGTGCCACCAGGGGGTCCGGGGAGCTGTTTTTT. Protein: CATRGSGELFF.